The 8 T cell receptor beta chains listed next were all sequenced from one sample in a study of blood T cell repertoires in COVID-19. Some clones are missing from TCRdb's copy, which holds only in-frame ones; the method was immunoSEQ multiplex PCR. The table lists about 220,000 clones, roughly nine tenths of them singletons. Sequencing was carried out using PBMCs or T cells enriched from blood (not recorded which). The origin of the receptors is a woman younger than 35 in a cohort exposed to, infected with or recovered from COVID-19 (not recorded which).

This rearrangement joins TRBV5-5 to TRBJ2-5, with TRBD1 matching 8 bases. J was trimmed by 2 bases and V by 1 base; bases with no gene match: 7. This CDR3 has 16 amino acids. Germline V lookup: CDR1 SGHKS, CDR2 YYEKEE (reference sequence). The CDR3 region is CASSLRRTGRQETQYF. CDR3 bases: TGTGCCAGCAGCTTGCGCCGGACAGGGCGACAAGAGACCCAGTACTTC.

The rearrangement links TRBV4-1 to TRBJ2-7; TRBD1 matches at 8 bases. The CDR3 contains 15 residues. CDR1 and CDR2 (germline): MGHRA, YSYEKL. V dropped 3 bases and J dropped 4; count of bases not matched to a gene: 8. This CDR3 reads CASSHTTGELYEQYF. The CDR3 DNA reads as TGCGCCAGCAGCCACACGACAGGGGAGTTATACGAGCAGTACTTC.

The gene calls are TRBV4-1 and TRBJ2-2, with unresolved D. V lost 1 base and J 7 bases, leaving 16 bases between the germline ends. Germline CDR1 is MGHRA and CDR2 is YSYEKL. The CDR3 is made up of 16 amino acids. The CDR3 DNA reads TGCGCCAGCAGCCAAGGGTCTGGCCTTCAAATCGGGGAGCTGTTTTTT. Its translation is CASSQGSGLQIGELFF.

This rearrangement joins TRBV7-9 to TRBJ2-2; D possibly corresponds to TRBD1 (6 bases). The CDR3 has 17 amino acids. Trimming shortened V by 4 bases and J by 2 bases, and 17 bases separated the two germline ends. Germline assignment: CDR1 SEHNR and CDR2 FQNEAQ (reference sequence). For the CDR3, the DNA is TGTGCCAGCAGCTGGGGAACCGGGACACGAAACACCGGGGAGCTGTTTTTT. The encoded protein is CASSWGTGTRNTGELFF.

J is TRBJ1-6 and V is TRBV3-1 (or the pseudogene TRBV3-2); TRBD1 is a possible D gene (5 bases). Looked up from germline, CDR1 is LGHDT and CDR2 is YNNKEL (reference sequence). This CDR3 spans 16 amino acids. Trimming stripped 0 bases from V and 9 bases from J, with 15 bases between. The CDR3 loop is CASSQDFKGLGSPLHF. CDR3 in DNA: TGTGCCAGCAGCCAAGATTTCAAGGGACTTGGTTCACCCCTCCACTTT.

The V call is TRBV2, the J call TRBJ2-1; D is perhaps TRBD1 (7 bases). CDR1 and CDR2 from the germline V gene are SNHLY and FYNNEI. Trimming took off 7 bases at V and 6 bases at J, with 13 bases between the two ends. This CDR3 comprises 13 residues. CDR3 loop: CASTRQGGNEQFF. The CDR3 DNA reads as TGTGCCAGCACCAGGCAGGGGGGCAATGAGCAGTTCTTC.

J is TRBJ1-3 and V is TRBV9; unclear D gene. V lost 3 bases and J 4 bases, leaving 11 bases between the germline ends. CDR1 and CDR2 (germline): SGDLS, YYNGEE. The CDR3 spans 14 residues. CDR3 nucleotides: TGTGCCAGCAGCGACCGCCGAGGGGGAAACACCATATATTTT. Amino acids: CASSDRRGGNTIYF.

The rearrangement joins TRBV9 to TRBJ2-7; perhaps TRBD2 as D (5 bases). Trimming stripped 0 bases from V and 1 base from J, with 5 bases between. This CDR3 has 13 residues. The V gene's germline CDR1 is SGDLS and CDR2 YYNGEE. Here the CDR3 DNA reads TGTGCCAGCAGCGTAGGAGGGTCCTACGAGCAGTACTTC. Translating gives CASSVGGSYEQYF.